This TCR beta chain was recorded in a study of vaccination and CD4 T cells after COVID-19. Study-level background: Convalescent participants consisted of six males and four females, two being Hispanic.

This clonotype was seen a few times. Its antigen is currently unknown. Cultured CD4+ T cell DNA underwent sequencing with the Oncomine TCR Beta short-read assay. TCRdb used MiXCR to reprocess the PCR reads, holding one entry per CDR3 protein. The table records more than 11,000 distinct CDR3 sequences, just under 30% of them present only once. Noted treatment: roughly 11-day PBMC culture with coronavirus spike peptide pools or control peptides (ViraFEST assay). The sequences come from CD4+ T cells from blood, cultured in vitro, collected before SARS-CoV-2 vaccination. This clonotype was sampled from a human donor who received a COVID-19 vaccine.

For the CDR3, the DNA is TGTGCCTGGAGTGTTTCGGGTCTCACAAAAAAGGGGGGCTACACCTTC. Protein: CAWSVSGLTKKGGYTF. The chain has TRBV30 and TRBJ1-2; maybe TRBD1 (5 bases). CDR1 is GTSNPN, CDR2 SVGIG, per germline (reference sequence). The CDR3 runs 16 residues. Trimming left V 0 bases short and J 8 bases short, with 22 bases between.